This TCR beta chain was obtained from a study of T-cell memory formation after mild COVID-19. Points from the study as a whole: Contracting clones from day 15 to 85 showed balanced CD4/CD8; later expanders favored CD4+. A subset of responding clones appeared in pre-infection memory, suggesting cross-reactive memory joined.

CDR1 and CDR2 (germline): DFQATT, SNEGSKA (reference sequence). The CDR3 loop spans 14 amino acids. TCRdb passed the 5' RACE reads through MiXCR, listing each CDR3 protein once. The data show about 310,000 distinct CDR3 sequences, less than 20% seen once. This clonotype was recorded a few times. Its specificity is not known. This TCR derives from a man aged 18 to 29 who had mild COVID-19 (a few samples of this study predate the infection). Cell type and time point are not known. Sequenced input: PBMCs or a T cell subset sorted from them (not recorded which). The V gene is TRBV20-1, the J gene TRBJ2-5; D is unclear. The DNA of the CDR3 is TGCAGCTCCCAAGGTGGCGGCATCGAAGAGACCCAGTACTTC. Protein sequence: CSSQGGGIEETQYF.